This T cell receptor beta chain came from a study of T cell responses to AZD1222 COVID-19 vaccine. General study findings and limits: The donor cohort was predominantly white British with a female majority, and clonal diversity may have been underestimated. Reportedly, close to half of spike-specific TCRs are directed against unmutated variant regions. At study baseline, merely six AZD1222 recipients were seropositive. Sampling captured repertoires only after the peak T cell response.

V lost 0 bases and J lost 1, with 7 bases in between. Germline V gene sequence: CDR1 SGDLS, CDR2 YYNGEE. This CDR3 is 14 amino acids long. As for this clone: Antigen: not known.

Measured with immunoSEQ multiplex PCR; TCRdb has only the in-frame clones, and not every one. The sample yields about 150,000 clones, around 90% seen once. The specimen comprised peripheral blood, sampled 28 days after the second AZD1222 dose. This clonotype originated in an adult who received the AZD1222 COVID-19 vaccine. The chain has TRBV9 and TRBJ1-1, with D unresolved. CDR3 nucleotide sequence: TGTGCCAGCAGCGTAGTTCCAGCGAACACTGAAGCTTTCTTT. It specifies CASSVVPANTEAFF.